Detailed here is one T cell receptor beta chain. What it binds is unknown. Germline CDR1 and CDR2: MNHEY and SMNVEV (reference sequence). This CDR3 is 13 amino acids long. Trimming removed 2 bases from V and 5 bases from J, with 7 bases in between. Libraries were prepared by immunoSEQ multiplex PCR; TCRdb keeps only in-frame clonotypes and omits some of them. The data show about 39,000 clones, 75% to 90% seen once. This sample was taken from a study of PD-L1 blockade in urothelial cancer. Study details: Male sex and bladder-origin urothelial cancer characterized about 90% of the 29 patients. Findings and caveats of the study: Lower than median blood TCR clonality before treatment predicted better survival.

This sample's time point: peripheral blood 6 weeks after treatment start. Patient disease was locally advanced or metastatic urothelial carcinoma. This specimen was PBMCs, taken around atezolizumab (anti-PD-L1) treatment. The origin of this receptor is a man aged 40-55 years with urothelial cancer. The chain has TRBV27 and TRBJ2-1, with D perhaps TRBD1 (5 bases). CDR3 loop: CASSLRGNNEQFF. The CDR3 DNA reads TGTGCCAGCAGTTTAAGGGGAAACAATGAGCAGTTCTTC.